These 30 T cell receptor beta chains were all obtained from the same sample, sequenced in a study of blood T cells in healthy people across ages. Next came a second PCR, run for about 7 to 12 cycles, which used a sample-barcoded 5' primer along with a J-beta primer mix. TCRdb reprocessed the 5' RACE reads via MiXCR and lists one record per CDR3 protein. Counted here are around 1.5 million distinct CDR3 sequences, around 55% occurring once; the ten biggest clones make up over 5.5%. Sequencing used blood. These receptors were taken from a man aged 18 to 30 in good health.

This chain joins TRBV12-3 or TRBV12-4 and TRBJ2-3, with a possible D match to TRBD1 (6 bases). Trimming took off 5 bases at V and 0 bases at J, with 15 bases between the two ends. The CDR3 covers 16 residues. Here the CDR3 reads CASSGPTGRSTDTQYF. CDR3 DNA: TGTGCCAGCAGTGGACCGACAGGTCGGAGCACAGATACGCAGTATTTT.

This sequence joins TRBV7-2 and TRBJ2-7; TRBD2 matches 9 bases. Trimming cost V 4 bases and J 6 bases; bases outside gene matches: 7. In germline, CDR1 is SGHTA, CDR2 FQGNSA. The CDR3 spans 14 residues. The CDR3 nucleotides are TGTGCCAGCAGCTCTGGGGTAGCGGGAGTCGAGCAGTACTTC. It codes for CASSSGVAGVEQYF.

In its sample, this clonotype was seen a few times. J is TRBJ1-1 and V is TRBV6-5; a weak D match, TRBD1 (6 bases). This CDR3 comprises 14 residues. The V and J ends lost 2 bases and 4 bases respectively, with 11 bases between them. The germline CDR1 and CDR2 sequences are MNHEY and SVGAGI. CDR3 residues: CASSYGTGSTEAFF. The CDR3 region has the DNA TGTGCCAGCAGTTACGGCACAGGGTCCACTGAAGCTTTCTTT.

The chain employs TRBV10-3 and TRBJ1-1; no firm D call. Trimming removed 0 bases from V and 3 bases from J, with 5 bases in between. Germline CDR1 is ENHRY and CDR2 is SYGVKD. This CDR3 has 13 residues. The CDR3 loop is CAISESAYTEAFF. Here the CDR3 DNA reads TGTGCCATCAGTGAGTCTGCCTACACTGAAGCTTTCTTT.

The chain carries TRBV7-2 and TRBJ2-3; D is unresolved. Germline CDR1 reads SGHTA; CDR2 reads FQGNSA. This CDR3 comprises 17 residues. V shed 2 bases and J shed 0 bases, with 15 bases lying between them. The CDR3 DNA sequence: TGTGCCAGCAGCTTATATCGCCGCGGCAGTAGCACAGATACGCAGTATTTT. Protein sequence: CASSLYRRGSSTDTQYF.

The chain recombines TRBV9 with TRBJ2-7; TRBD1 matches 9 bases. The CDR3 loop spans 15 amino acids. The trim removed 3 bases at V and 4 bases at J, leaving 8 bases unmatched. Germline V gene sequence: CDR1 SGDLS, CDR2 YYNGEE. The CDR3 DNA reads TGTGCCAGCAGCGCGCCCGGGACAGGGAAATACGAGCAGTACTTC. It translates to CASSAPGTGKYEQYF. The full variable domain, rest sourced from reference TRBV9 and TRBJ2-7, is DSGVTQTPKHLITATGQRVTLRCSPRSGDLSVYWYQQSLDQGLQFLIQYYNGEERAKGNILERFSAQQFPDLHSELNLSSLELGDSALYFCASSAPGTGKYEQYFGPGTRLTVT.

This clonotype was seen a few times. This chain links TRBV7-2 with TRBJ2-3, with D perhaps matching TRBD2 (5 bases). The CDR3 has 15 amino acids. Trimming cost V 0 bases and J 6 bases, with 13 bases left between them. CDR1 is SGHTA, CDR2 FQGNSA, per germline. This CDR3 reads CASSLAAVRLDTQYF. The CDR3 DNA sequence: TGTGCCAGCAGCTTAGCAGCGGTGAGACTCGATACGCAGTATTTT. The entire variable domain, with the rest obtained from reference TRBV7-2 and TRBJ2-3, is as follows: GAGVSQSPSNKVTEKGKDVELRCDPISGHTALYWYRQSLGQGLEFLIYFQGNSAPDKSGLPSDRFSAERTGGSVSTLTIQRTQQEDSAVYLCASSLAAVRLDTQYFGPGTRLTVL.

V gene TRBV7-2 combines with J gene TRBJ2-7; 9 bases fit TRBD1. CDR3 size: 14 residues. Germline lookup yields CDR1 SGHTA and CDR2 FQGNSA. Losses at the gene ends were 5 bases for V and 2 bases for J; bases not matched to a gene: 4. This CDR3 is CASSGQGLTYEQYF. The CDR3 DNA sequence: TGTGCCAGCAGCGGACAGGGGCTCACCTACGAGCAGTACTTC.

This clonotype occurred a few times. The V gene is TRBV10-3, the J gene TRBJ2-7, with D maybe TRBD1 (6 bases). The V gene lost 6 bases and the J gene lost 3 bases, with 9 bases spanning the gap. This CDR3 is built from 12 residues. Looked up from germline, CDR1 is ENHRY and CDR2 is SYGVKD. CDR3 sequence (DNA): TGTGCCATCAGGGACAGCCACTACGAGCAGTACTTC. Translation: CAIRDSHYEQYF.

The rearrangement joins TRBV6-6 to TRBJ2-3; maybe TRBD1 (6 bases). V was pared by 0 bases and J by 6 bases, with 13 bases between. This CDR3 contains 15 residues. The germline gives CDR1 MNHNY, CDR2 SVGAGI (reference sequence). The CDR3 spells CASSYSGAVADTQYF. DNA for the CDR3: TGTGCCAGCAGTTACTCGGGGGCAGTCGCGGATACGCAGTATTTT.

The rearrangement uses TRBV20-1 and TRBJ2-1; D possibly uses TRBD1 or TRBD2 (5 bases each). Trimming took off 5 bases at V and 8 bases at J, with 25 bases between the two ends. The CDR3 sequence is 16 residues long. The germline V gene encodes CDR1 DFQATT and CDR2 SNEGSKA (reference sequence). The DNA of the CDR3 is TGCAGTGCTCCAGGCAGGGCGAGTAGAGGGGACGATGAGCAGTTCTTC. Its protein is CSAPGRASRGDDEQFF.

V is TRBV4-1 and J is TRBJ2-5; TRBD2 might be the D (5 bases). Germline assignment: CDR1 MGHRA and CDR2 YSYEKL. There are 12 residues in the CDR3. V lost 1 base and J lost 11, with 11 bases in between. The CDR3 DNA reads TGCGCCAGCAGCCAAGGGGAGCGTGAGCAGTACTTC. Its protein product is CASSQGEREQYF.

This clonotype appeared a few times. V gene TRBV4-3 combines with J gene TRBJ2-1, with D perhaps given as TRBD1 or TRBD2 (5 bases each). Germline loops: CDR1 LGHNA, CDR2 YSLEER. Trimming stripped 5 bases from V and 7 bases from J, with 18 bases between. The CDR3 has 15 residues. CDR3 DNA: TGCGCCAGCAGCTACGGGGCTAACCCTATGAATGAGCAGTTCTTC. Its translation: CASSYGANPMNEQFF.

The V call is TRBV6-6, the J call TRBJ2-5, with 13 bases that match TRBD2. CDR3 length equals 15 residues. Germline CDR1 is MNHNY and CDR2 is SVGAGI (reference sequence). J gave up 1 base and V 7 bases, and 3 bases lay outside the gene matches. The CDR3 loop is CASMTSGGTQETQYF. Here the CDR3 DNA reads TGTGCCAGCATGACTAGCGGGGGGACCCAAGAGACCCAGTACTTC.

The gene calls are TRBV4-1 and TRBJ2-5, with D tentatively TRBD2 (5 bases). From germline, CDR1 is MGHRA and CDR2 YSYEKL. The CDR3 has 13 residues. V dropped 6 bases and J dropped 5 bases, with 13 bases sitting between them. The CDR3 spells CASRSTRGETQYF. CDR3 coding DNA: TGCGCCAGCAGGTCTACTAGAGGGGAGACCCAGTACTTC.

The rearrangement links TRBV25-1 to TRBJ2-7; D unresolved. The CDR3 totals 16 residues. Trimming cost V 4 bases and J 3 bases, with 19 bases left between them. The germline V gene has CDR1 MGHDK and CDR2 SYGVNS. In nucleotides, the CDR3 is TGTGCCAGCAGTGCGGTTCGAGACGGCAAAAACTACGAGCAGTACTTC. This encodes CASSAVRDGKNYEQYF.

The CDR3 bases are TGCAGCGTTTCGATGGGGGGCCGGAACTATGGCTACACCTTC. Amino acid sequence: CSVSMGGRNYGYTF. V and J are TRBV29-1 and TRBJ1-2; tentatively, D is TRBD1 (6 bases). The ends were cut back, 5 bases at V and 2 bases at J, with 15 bases in the middle. Germline loops: CDR1 SQVTM, CDR2 ANQGSEA. There are 14 residues in the CDR3.

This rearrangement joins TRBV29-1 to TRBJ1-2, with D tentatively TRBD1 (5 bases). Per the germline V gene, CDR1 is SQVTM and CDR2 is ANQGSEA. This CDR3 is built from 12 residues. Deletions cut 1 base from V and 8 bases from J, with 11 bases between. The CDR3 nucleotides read TGCAGCGTTGAAGCCAGGGTGGGGGGCTACACCTTC. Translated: CSVEARVGGYTF.

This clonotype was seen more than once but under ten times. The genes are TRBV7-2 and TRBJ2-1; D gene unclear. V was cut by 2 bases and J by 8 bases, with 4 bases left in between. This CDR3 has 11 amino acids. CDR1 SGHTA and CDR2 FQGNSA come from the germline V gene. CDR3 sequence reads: CASSLLYEQFF. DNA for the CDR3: TGTGCCAGCAGCTTATTGTATGAGCAGTTCTTC.

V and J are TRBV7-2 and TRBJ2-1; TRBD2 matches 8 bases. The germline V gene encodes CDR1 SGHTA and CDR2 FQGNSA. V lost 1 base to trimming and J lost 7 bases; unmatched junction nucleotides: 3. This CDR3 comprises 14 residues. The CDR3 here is CASSLDGLANEQFF. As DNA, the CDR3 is TGTGCCAGCAGCTTAGACGGACTAGCAAATGAGCAGTTCTTC.

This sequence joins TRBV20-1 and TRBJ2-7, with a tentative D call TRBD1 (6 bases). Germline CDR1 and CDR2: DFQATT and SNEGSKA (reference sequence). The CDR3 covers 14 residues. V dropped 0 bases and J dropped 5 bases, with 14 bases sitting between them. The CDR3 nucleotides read TGCAGTGCTAGAGATAGGGGGTTGGACAACGAGCAGTACTTC. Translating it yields CSARDRGLDNEQYF.

CDR3 coding DNA: TGTGCCAGCAGTCGACCGACATCGTCTGGCAACGAGCAGTTCTTC. As protein: CASSRPTSSGNEQFF. The gene calls are TRBV6-5 and TRBJ2-7; no definite D call. The J call may be faulty, since TRBJ2-1 better matches the DNA end. Germline V lookup: CDR1 MNHEY, CDR2 SVGAGI. CDR3 length: 15 residues.

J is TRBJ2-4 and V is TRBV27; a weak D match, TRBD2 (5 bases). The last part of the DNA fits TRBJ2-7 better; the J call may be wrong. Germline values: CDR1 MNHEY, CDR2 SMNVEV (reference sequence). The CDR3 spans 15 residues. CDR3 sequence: CASSFAGMGAYEQYF. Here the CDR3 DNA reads TGTGCCAGCAGTTTTGCCGGGATGGGAGCCTACGAGCAGTACTTC.

CDR3 amino acids: CASSFGVNPHEQYF. The CDR3 coding sequence is TGTGCCAGCAGTTTCGGAGTAAATCCCCACGAGCAGTACTTC. The chain joins TRBV28 to TRBJ2-5; D gene unclear. Matching the DNA end better, TRBJ2-7 makes the J call doubtful. CDR3 length: 14 residues. Germline values: CDR1 MDHEN, CDR2 SYDVKM.

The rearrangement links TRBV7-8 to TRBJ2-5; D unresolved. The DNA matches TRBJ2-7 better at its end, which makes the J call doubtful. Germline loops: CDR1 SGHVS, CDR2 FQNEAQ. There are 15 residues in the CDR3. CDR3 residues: CASSPTRLTSYEQYF. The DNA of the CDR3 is TGTGCCAGCAGCCCAACACGTCTCACTTCCTACGAGCAGTACTTC.

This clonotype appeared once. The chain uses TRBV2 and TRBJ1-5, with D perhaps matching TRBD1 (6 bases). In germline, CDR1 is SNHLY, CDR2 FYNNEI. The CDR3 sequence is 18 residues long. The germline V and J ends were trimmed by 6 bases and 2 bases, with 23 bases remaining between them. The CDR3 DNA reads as TGTGCCAGCAGCGTCTGGAGAACAGGGAGGAGCGGCAATCAGCCCCAGCATTTT. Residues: CASSVWRTGRSGNQPQHF.

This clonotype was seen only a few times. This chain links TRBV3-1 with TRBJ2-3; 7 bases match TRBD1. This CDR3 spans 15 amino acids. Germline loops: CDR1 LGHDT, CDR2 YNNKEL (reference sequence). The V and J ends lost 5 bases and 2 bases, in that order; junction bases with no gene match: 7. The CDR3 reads CASSVDRAYTDTQYF. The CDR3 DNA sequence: TGTGCCAGCAGCGTAGACAGGGCCTACACAGATACGCAGTATTTT.

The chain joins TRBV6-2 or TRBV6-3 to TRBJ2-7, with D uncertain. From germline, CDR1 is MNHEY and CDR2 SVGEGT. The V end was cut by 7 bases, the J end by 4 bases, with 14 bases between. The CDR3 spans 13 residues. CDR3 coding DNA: TGTGCCAGCACGAACGGACGGAAGTACGAGCAGTACTTC. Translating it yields CASTNGRKYEQYF.

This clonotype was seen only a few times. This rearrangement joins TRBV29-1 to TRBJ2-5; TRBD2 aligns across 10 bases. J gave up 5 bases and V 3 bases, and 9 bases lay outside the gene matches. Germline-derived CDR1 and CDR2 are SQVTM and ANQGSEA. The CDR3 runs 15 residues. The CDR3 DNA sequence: TGCAGCGTTGATAGTAGAAGCGGGGGGGTGGAGACCCAGTACTTC. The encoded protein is CSVDSRSGGVETQYF.

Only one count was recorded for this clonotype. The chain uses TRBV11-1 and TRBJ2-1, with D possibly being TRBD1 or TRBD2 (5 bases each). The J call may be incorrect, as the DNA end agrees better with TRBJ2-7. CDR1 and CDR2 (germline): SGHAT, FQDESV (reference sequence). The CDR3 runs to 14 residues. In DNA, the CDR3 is TGTGCCAGCAGCTTCCGGGGCTGGAGGAACGAGCAGTACTTC. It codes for CASSFRGWRNEQYF.